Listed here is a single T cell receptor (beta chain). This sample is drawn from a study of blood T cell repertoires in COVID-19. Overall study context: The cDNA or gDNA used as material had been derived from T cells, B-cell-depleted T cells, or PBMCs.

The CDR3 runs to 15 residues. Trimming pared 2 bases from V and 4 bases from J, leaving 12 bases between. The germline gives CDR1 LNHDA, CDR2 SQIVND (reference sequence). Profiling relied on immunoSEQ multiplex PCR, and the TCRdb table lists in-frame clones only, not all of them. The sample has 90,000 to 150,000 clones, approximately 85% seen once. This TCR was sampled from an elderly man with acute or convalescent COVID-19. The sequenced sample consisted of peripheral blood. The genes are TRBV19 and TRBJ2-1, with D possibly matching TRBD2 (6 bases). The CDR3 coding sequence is TGTGCCAGTAGTATATCCACTAGCAGATACAATGAGCAGTTCTTC. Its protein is CASSISTSRYNEQFF.